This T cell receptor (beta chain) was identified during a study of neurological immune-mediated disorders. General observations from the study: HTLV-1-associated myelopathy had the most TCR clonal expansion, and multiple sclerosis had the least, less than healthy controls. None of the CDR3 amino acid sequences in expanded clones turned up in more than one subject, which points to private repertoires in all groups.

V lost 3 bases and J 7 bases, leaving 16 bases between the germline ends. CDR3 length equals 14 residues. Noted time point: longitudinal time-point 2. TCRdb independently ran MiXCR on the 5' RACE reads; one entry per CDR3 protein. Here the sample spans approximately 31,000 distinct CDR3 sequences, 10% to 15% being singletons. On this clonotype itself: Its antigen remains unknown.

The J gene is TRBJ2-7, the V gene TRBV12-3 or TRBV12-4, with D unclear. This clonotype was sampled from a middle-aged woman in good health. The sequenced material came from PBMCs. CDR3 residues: CASSFGPPYEEQYF. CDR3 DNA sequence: TGTGCCAGCAGTTTCGGGCCGCCCTACGAAGAGCAGTACTTC.